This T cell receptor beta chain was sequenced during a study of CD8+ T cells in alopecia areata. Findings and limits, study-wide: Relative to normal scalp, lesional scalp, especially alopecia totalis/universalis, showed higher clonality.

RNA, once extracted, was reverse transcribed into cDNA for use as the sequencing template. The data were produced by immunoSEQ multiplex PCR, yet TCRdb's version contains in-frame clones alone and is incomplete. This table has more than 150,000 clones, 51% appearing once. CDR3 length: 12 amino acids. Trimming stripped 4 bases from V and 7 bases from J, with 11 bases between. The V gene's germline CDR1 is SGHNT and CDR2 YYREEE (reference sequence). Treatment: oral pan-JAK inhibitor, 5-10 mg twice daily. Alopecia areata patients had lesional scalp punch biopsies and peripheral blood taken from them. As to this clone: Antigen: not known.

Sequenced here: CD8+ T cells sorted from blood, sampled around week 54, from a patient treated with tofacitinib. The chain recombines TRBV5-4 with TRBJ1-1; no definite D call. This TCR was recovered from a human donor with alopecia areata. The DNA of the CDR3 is TGTGCCAGCAGCCCCCCGGGAGTTGAAGCTTTCTTT. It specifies CASSPPGVEAFF.